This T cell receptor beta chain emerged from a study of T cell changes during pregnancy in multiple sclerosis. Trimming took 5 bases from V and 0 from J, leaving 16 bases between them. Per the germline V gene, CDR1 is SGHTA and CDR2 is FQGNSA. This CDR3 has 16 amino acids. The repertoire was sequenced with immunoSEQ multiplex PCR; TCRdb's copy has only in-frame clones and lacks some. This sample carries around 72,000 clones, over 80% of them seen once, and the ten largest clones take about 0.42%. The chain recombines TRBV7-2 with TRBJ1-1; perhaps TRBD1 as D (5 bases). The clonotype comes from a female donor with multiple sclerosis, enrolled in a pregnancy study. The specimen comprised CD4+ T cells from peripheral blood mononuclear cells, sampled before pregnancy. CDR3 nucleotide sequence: TGTGCCAGCAGCCGTTTACCCAGGGCCCTGAACACTGAAGCTTTCTTT. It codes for CASSRLPRALNTEAFF. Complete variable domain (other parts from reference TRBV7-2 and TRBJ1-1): GAGVSQSPSNKVTEKGKDVELRCDPISGHTALYWYRQSLGQGLEFLIYFQGNSAPDKSGLPSDRFSAERTGGSVSTLTIQRTQQEDSAVYLCASSRLPRALNTEAFFGQGTRLTVV.